What follows are 5 T cell receptor beta chains derived from one specimen sequenced in a study of early T cells in non-severe SARS-CoV-2 infection. Each CDR3 protein gets one entry after TCRdb re-called the 5' RACE reads with MiXCR. The data show 35,000 to 50,000 distinct CDR3 sequences, around a quarter seen once. Sequences were derived from whole blood, sampled at baseline. These receptors all stem from an adult who was a healthcare worker with PCR-confirmed SARS-CoV-2 infection or an uninfected control (not recorded which).

This clonotype was observed a handful of times. The V and J genes are TRBV21-1 and TRBJ2-3; TRBD2 is the table's D call, not checked against the DNA. TRBV21-1 is marked as a pseudogene. This CDR3 has 19 residues. The CDR3 protein is CASSQGRLAGDPSTDTQYF. The CDR3 DNA follows: TGTGCCAGCAGTCAAGGGAGGCTAGCGGGGGACCCTAGCACAGATACGCAGTATTTT.

The V and J genes are TRBV12-3 or TRBV12-4 and TRBJ1-1, with D possibly matching TRBD1 (5 bases). The CDR3 has 15 residues. This CDR3 is CAASSKWSGTTEAFF. The CDR3 region has the DNA TGTGCAGCCAGCAGTAAATGGTCAGGGACCACTGAAGCTTTCTTT.

The rearrangement joins TRBV6-1 to TRBJ1-2; no firm D call. V was cut by 6 bases and J by 0 bases, with 14 bases left in between. This CDR3 spans 15 amino acids. Germline V gene lookup returns CDR1 MNHNS and CDR2 SASEGT. For the CDR3, the DNA is TGTGCCAGCAGAGAGTTCCAACTAGCTAACTATGGCTACACCTTC. Translated: CASREFQLANYGYTF.

This clonotype has just a few counts. The rearrangement joins TRBV11-3 to TRBJ1-5; 9 bases fit TRBD1. The CDR3 sequence is 16 residues long. Unmatched junction bases numbered 9, after V lost 7 bases and J lost 2 bases. Germline V gene lookup returns CDR1 SGHNT and CDR2 YENEEA. CDR3 in DNA: TGTGCCAGCACCCCAGGACAGGGGAGCTGCAATCAGCCCCAGCATTTT. Its translation: CASTPGQGSCNQPQHF.

This rearrangement joins TRBV12-3 or TRBV12-4 to TRBJ1-4; the D gene is possibly TRBD1 (6 bases). CDR3 size: 13 residues. V was pared by 7 bases and J by 7 bases, with 13 bases between. The chain's CDR3 is CASTRGGFEKLFF. CDR3 sequence (DNA): TGTGCCAGCACCCGAGGGGGATTTGAAAAACTGTTTTTT.